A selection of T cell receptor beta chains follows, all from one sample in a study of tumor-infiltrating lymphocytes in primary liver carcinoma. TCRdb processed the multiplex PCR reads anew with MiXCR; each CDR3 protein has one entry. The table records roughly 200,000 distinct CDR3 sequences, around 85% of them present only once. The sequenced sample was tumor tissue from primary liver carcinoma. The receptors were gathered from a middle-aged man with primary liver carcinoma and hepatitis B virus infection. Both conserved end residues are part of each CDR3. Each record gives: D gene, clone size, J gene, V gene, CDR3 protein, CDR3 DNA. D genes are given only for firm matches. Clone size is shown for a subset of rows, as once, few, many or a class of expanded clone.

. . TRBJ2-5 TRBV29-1 CSIEDTTGRSETQYF TGCAGCATTGAAGATACAACAGGGAGGTCGGAGACCCAGTACTTC
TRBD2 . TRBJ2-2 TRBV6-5 CANSYSWSSGSTGELFF TGTGCCAACAGTTACTCGTGGTCTAGCGGGAGCACCGGGGAGCTGTTTTTT
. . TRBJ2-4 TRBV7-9 CASSPRQRGENVQYF TGTGCCAGCAGCCCGCGACAGAGAGGGGAAAACGTTCAATACTTC
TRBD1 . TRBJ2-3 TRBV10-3 CAIWTGGDRTDTQYF TGTGCCATATGGACAGGCGGGGACAGGACAGATACGCAGTATTTT
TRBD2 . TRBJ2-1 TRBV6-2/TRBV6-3 CASLQSGRADNEQVF TGTGCCAGCTTACAAAGCGGGAGAGCCGACAATGAGCAGGTCTTC
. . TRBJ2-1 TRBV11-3 CASILNPNEEFF TGTGCCAGCATCTTAAATCCCAATGAGGAGTTCTTC
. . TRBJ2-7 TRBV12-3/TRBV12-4 CASSLIGRPFEQYF TGTGCCAGCAGTTTAATAGGCAGGCCATTCGAGCAGTACTTC
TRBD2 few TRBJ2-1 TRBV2 CASFSGRDWNEQFF TGTGCCAGCTTTAGCGGGAGGGATTGGAATGAGCAGTTCTTC
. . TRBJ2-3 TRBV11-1 CASSSRGSSDGARTDTQYF TGTGCCAGCAGCTCTCGGGGGAGCTCTGATGGAGCCCGCACAGATACGCAGTATTTT
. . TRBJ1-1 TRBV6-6 CPCSRGGTTEDFF TGTCCCTGCAGCAGAGGGGGGACTACTGAAGATTTCTTT
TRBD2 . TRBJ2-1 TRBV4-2 CASSQSGLAGDRGQFF TGTGCCAGCAGTCAGTCGGGACTAGCGGGAGATAGGGGGCAGTTCTTC
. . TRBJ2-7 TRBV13 CVSSSYTYSGDQYF TGTGTCAGCAGCTCCTATACTTATTCGGGCGACCAGTACTTC
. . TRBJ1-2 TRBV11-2 CASSLTGVFDYTF TGTGCCAGCAGCTTAACGGGAGTATTTGACTACACCTTC
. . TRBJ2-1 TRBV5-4 CASIPGGGGISYNEQFF TGTGCCAGCATCCCTGGTGGAGGCGGGATCTCCTACAATGAGCAGTTCTTC
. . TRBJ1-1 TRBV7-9 CASSLSANAESFF TGTGCCAGCAGCTTATCCGCGAACGCTGAATCTTTCTTT
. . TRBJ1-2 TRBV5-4 CANSLIESTYGYTF TGTGCCAACAGCTTGATTGAATCTACATATGGCTACACCTTC
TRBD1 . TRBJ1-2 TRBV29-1 CSVRLGGAYGYSF TGCAGCGTCCGATTAGGGGGCGCCTATGGATACTCCTTC
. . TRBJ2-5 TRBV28 CAGGLGQGQETQYF TGTGCCGGCGGTTTGGGTCAGGGGCAAGAGACGCAGTACTTC
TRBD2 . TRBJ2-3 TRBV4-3 CASSQMGLAGRSSTDTQYF TGCGCCAGCAGCCAAATGGGACTAGCGGGAAGGTCTAGCACAGATACGCAGTATTTT
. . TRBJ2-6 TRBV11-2 CVTQRPRSGTNVLNF TGTGTCACCCAGCGGCCGCGCTCTGGGACCAACGTCCTGAATTTC
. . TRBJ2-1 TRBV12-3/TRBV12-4 CVSSAGIGPFF TGTGTCAGCAGTGCAGGGATAGGGCCGTTCTTC
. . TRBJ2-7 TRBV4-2 CASNQDRRGHEQYF TGTGCCAGCAACCAAGATCGAAGGGGCCACGAGCAGTACTTC
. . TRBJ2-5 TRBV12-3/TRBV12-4 CASSFSPGLKESQYF TGTGCAAGCAGTTTTTCTCCGGGGCTAAAAGAGTCCCAGTACTTC